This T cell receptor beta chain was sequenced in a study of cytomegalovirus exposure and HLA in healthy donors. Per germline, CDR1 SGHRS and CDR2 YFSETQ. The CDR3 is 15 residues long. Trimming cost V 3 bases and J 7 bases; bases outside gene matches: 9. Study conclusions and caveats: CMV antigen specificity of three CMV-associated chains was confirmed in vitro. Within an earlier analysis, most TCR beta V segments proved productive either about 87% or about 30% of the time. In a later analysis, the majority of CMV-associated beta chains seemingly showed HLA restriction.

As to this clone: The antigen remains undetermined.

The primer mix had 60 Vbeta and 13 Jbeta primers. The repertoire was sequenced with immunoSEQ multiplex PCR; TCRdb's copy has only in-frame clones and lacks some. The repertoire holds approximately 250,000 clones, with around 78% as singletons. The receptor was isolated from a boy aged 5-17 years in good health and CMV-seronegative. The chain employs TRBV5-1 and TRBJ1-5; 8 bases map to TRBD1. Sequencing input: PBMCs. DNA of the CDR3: TGCGCCAGCAGCTCCGGACAGGGTAAAGGCCAGCCCCAGCATTTT. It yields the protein CASSSGQGKGQPQHF.